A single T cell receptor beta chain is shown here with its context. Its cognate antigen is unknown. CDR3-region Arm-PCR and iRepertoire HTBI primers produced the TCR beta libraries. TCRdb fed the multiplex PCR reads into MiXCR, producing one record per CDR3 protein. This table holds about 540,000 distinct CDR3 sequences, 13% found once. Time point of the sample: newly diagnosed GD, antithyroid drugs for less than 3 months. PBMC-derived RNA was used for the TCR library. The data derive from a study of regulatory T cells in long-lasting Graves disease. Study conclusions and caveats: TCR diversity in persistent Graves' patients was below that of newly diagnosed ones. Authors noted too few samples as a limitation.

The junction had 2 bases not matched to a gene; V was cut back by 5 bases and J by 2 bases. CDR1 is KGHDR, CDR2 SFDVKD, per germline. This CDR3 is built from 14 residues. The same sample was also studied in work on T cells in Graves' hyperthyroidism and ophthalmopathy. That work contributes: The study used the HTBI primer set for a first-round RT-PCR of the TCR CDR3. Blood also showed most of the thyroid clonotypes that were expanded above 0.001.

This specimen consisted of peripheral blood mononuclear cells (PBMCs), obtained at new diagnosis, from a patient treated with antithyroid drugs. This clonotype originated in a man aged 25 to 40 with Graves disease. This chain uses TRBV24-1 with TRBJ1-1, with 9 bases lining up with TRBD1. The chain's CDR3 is CATSGTGANTEAFF. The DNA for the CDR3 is TGTGCCACCAGTGGGACAGGGGCCAACACTGAAGCTTTCTTT.